This passage covers 22 T cell receptor beta chains from one sample sequenced in a study of molecular identifiers for immune sequencing clone quantification. TCRdb ran MiXCR on the PCR reads and lists one entry per CDR3 protein. The data contain about 500,000 distinct CDR3 sequences, around 23% of them singletons. The material sequenced was naive CD8+ T cells from blood, with Jurkat cell RNA spiked in. The subset denotes: FACS-sorted CD8+CD4-CCR7+CD45RA+ naive T cells. Receptors were obtained from a human donor in good health. Some libraries in this study had Jurkat cell RNA spiked in.

The chain recombines TRBV2 with TRBJ1-1; D gene ambiguous. Trimming took off 3 bases at V and 7 bases at J, with 9 bases between the two ends. Germline-derived CDR1 and CDR2 are SNHLY and FYNNEI. The CDR3 consists of 12 residues. Here the CDR3 DNA reads TGTGCCAGCAGTGAGTGGGATAATGAAGCTTTCTTT. This encodes CASSEWDNEAFF. Looking up the rest from reference TRBV2 and TRBJ1-1 gives the full variable domain: EPEVTQTPSHQVTQMGQEVILRCVPISNHLYFYWYRQILGQKVEFLVSFYNNEISEKSEIFDDQFSVERPDGSNFTLKIRSTKLEDSAMYFCASSEWDNEAFFGQGTRLTVV.

About this clonotype itself: Germline and junction disagree at one end, which may indicate a read error. The rearrangement links TRBV6-2 or TRBV6-3 to TRBJ1-2; perhaps TRBD1 as D (5 bases). Germline loops: CDR1 MNHEY, CDR2 SVGEGT. CDR3 length: 15 residues. CDR3 bases: TGTGTCAGCAGTTACTCCCCAGGGACTATCTATGGCTACACCTTC. Its translation: CVSSYSPGTIYGYTF.

The chain has TRBV19 and TRBJ1-4; unclear D gene. Germline V gene lookup returns CDR1 LNHDA and CDR2 SQIVND (reference sequence). The V gene lost 5 bases and the J gene lost 3 bases, with 10 bases spanning the gap. The CDR3 sequence is 14 residues long. This CDR3 is CASSAQRSNEKLFF. The CDR3, as DNA: TGTGCCAGTAGTGCCCAACGTTCTAATGAAAAACTGTTTTTT.

The chain recombines TRBV7-9 with TRBJ2-2; D gene unclear. Germline CDR1 and CDR2: SEHNR and FQNEAQ (reference sequence). The length of the CDR3 is 14 residues. The V end lost 1 base, the J end lost 7 bases, and 10 bases lay between the germline ends. CDR3 sequence reads: CASSLVRGIGELFF. CDR3 nucleotide sequence: TGTGCCAGCAGCTTAGTCCGCGGAATCGGGGAGCTGTTTTTT.

A single count supports this clonotype. CDR3 bases: TGTGCCTGGAGTGTAGGGGGACCGGGAGTTCCCGGGGAGCTGTTTTTT. This sequence encodes CAWSVGGPGVPGELFF. J is TRBJ2-2 and V is TRBV30, with D perhaps matching TRBD1 or TRBD2 (6 bases each). Germline loops: CDR1 GTSNPN, CDR2 SVGIG (reference sequence). Deletions cut 0 bases from V and 6 bases from J, with 17 bases between. This CDR3 region has 16 residues. Looking up the rest from reference TRBV30 and TRBJ2-2 gives the full variable domain: SQTIHQWPATLVQPVGSPLSLECTVEGTSNPNLYWYRQAAGRGLQLLFYSVGIGQISSEVPQNLSASRPQDRQFILSSKKLLLSDSGFYLCAWSVGGPGVPGELFFGEGSRLTVL.

As regards this clonotype: The junction departs from germline at one end; a sequencing error may be responsible. The rearrangement uses TRBV25-1 and TRBJ2-1; no clear D. Germline CDR1 is MGHDK and CDR2 is SYGVNS. The CDR3 covers 14 residues. This CDR3 reads CASSRTSSYNEQLF. The DNA of the CDR3 is TGTGCCAGCAGTAGAACCAGCTCCTACAATGAGCAGTTATTC.

This clonotype was seen only a few times. The rearrangement joins TRBV24-1 to TRBJ2-7; D gene unclear. The CDR3 totals 13 residues. CDR1 is KGHDR and CDR2 is SFDVKD in the germline V gene. V was trimmed by 9 bases and J by 0 bases, leaving 11 bases between them. The CDR3 nucleotides are TGTGCCACCTCATCTCGTGACTCCTACGAGCAGTACTTC. This gives the protein CATSSRDSYEQYF.

The CDR3 DNA sequence: TGTGCCAGCAGTCGAGAACAGGGGGCAATTGGCTACACCTTC. Protein: CASSREQGAIGYTF. The chain couples TRBV6-6 to TRBJ1-2, with 9 bases fitting TRBD1. Germline V gives CDR1 MNHNY, CDR2 SVGAGI (reference sequence). CDR3 length: 14 amino acids. V was clipped by 5 bases and J by 7 bases; unmatched bases: 8.

This clonotype appeared many times. The chain is built from TRBV5-4 and TRBJ2-7, with a tentative D call TRBD2 (6 bases). V lost 1 base and J 6 bases, leaving 11 bases between the germline ends. The CDR3 consists of 13 residues. CDR1 and CDR2 (germline): SGHNT, YYREEE (reference sequence). The CDR3 coding sequence is TGTGCCAGCAGCTTGTTTACTAGCTCCGAGCAGTACTTC. It specifies CASSLFTSSEQYF. The complete variable domain, with remaining parts taken from reference TRBV5-4 and TRBJ2-7, reads ETGVTQSPTHLIKTRGQQVTLRCSSQSGHNTVSWYQQALGQGPQFIFQYYREEENGRGNFPPRFSGLQFPNYSSELNVNALELDDSALYLCASSLFTSSEQYFGPGTRLTVT.

This clonotype was picked up a small number of times. This rearrangement joins TRBV6-5 to TRBJ2-7, with D perhaps matching TRBD1 or TRBD2 (5 bases each). The CDR3 loop spans 16 amino acids. Trimming shortened V by 0 bases and J by 2 bases, and 14 bases separated the two germline ends. The germline gives CDR1 MNHEY, CDR2 SVGAGI. The CDR3 spells CASSYSVRDRTYEQYF. DNA for the CDR3: TGTGCCAGCAGTTACTCGGTCAGGGACCGCACCTACGAGCAGTACTTC.

The chain couples TRBV12-5 to TRBJ1-1, with D unclear. The CDR3 spans 11 residues. Between the trimmed V and J ends, which lost 7 bases and 6 bases, there was a span of 9 bases. CDR1 LGHNT and CDR2 FRNRAP come from the germline V gene. CDR3 nucleotide sequence: TGTGCTAGTGAATACGGGTCTGAAGCTTTCTTT. This gives the protein CASEYGSEAFF.

With respect to this clonotype: This may be a read error: a much more frequent sequence differs by one nucleotide. The chain uses TRBV6-5 and TRBJ1-5; D might be TRBD1 (5 bases). This CDR3 contains 14 residues. Germline CDR1 is MNHEY and CDR2 is SVGAGI. The CDR3 reads CASSPSGTNRPQHF. In DNA form, the CDR3 reads TGTGCCAGCAGTCCCTCCGGGACCAATCGGCCCCAGCATTTT.

As to this clonotype: A much larger clonotype is one base distant, so this may be a read error. This chain joins TRBV20-1 and TRBJ2-7, with D maybe TRBD1 (5 bases). This CDR3 spans 18 amino acids. CDR1 DFQATT and CDR2 SNEGSKA come from the germline V gene (reference sequence). V was clipped by 5 bases and J by 0 bases, with 26 bases between them. The CDR3 DNA sequence: TGCAGTGCTGCACGTAGCCCTTATGAGCAGGGAAGCTCCTACGAGCAGTACTTC. Translating it yields CSAARSPYEQGSSYEQYF.

The chain employs TRBV2 and TRBJ1-5; 7 bases map to TRBD1. Unmatched junction bases numbered 8, after V lost 7 bases and J lost 5 bases. The CDR3 runs 14 residues. From germline, CDR1 is SNHLY and CDR2 FYNNEI. The CDR3 here is CASIEGQGDQPQHF. The CDR3 coding sequence is TGTGCCAGCATCGAGGGGCAGGGGGATCAGCCCCAGCATTTT.

Many counts were recorded for this clonotype. This sequence joins TRBV5-4 and TRBJ2-3; TRBD2 agrees at 9 bases. After removal of 0 bases from V and 4 bases from J, the junction contained 6 bases not matched to a gene. Germline assignment: CDR1 SGHNT and CDR2 YYREEE (reference sequence). CDR3 size: 16 residues. For the CDR3, the DNA is TGTGCCAGCAGCTTGGCCACGGTAGCGGGAGCAGATACGCAGTATTTT. As protein: CASSLATVAGADTQYF.

The table lists this clonotype with many counts. The rearrangement links TRBV12-3 or TRBV12-4 to TRBJ1-4; 7 bases map to TRBD1. This CDR3 has 13 amino acids. V lost 6 bases to trimming and J lost 8 bases; unmatched junction nucleotides: 6. CDR3 protein: CASSRQGGEKLFF. CDR3 nucleotide sequence: TGTGCCAGCAGCAGACAGGGAGGGGAAAAACTGTTTTTT.

This chain joins TRBV11-2 and TRBJ2-1; 12 bases fit TRBD1. The ends lost 3 bases at V and 9 bases at J; junction bases unmatched: 3. Germline loops: CDR1 SGHAT, CDR2 FQNNGV. The CDR3 runs 14 residues. The CDR3 reads CASSFWDRGPEQFF. CDR3 DNA: TGTGCCAGCAGCTTCTGGGACAGGGGGCCTGAGCAGTTCTTC. Supplemented by reference TRBV11-2 and TRBJ2-1, the full variable domain reads EAGVAQSPRYKIIEKRQSVAFWCNPISGHATLYWYQQILGQGPKLLIQFQNNGVVDDSQLPKDRFSAERLKGVDSTLKIQPAKLEDSAVYLCASSFWDRGPEQFFGPGTRLTVL.

This sequence joins TRBV4-3 and TRBJ2-7; no firm D call. CDR1 and CDR2 from the germline V gene are LGHNA and YSLEER. V was cut by 0 bases and J by 3 bases, with 15 bases left in between. CDR3 size: 16 residues. CDR3 nucleotides: TGCGCCAGCAGCCAAGACCGCTCGGGCGGATTCTACGAGCAGTACTTC. It is translated as CASSQDRSGGFYEQYF.

This clonotype appeared many times. The genes are TRBV29-1 and TRBJ2-2; D uncertain. The germline CDR1 and CDR2 sequences are SQVTM and ANQGSEA. Trimming removed 0 bases from V and 2 bases from J, with 4 bases in between. CDR3 length: 13 residues. The CDR3 DNA sequence: TGCAGCGTTGAAGACTCCAACACCGGGGAGCTGTTTTTT. This gives the protein CSVEDSNTGELFF.

This clonotype has a handful of counts. The chain combines TRBV19 with TRBJ1-2; D remains ambiguous. This CDR3 region has 14 residues. CDR1 is LNHDA, CDR2 SQIVND, per germline (reference sequence). V was clipped by 2 bases and J by 0 bases, with 7 bases between them. This CDR3 is CASSITASNYGYTF. In DNA form, the CDR3 reads TGTGCCAGTAGTATAACAGCATCTAACTATGGCTACACCTTC. Variable domain in full (rest from reference TRBV19 and TRBJ1-2): DGGITQSPKYLFRKEGQNVTLSCEQNLNHDAMYWYRQDPGQGLRLIYYSQIVNDFQKGDIAEGYSVSREKKESFPLTVTSAQKNPTAFYLCASSITASNYGYTFGSGTRLTVV.

CDR3 nucleotide sequence: TGTGCCAGCAGGCCTACAAGCGGGGGGGCTTCCACCGGGGAGCTGTTTTTT. Amino acid sequence: CASRPTSGGASTGELFF. This chain uses TRBV7-6 with TRBJ2-2; the match to TRBD2 covers 10 bases. Germline CDR1 and CDR2: SGHVS and FNYEAQ. This CDR3 contains 17 residues. Trimming removed 6 bases from V and 4 bases from J; junction bases left unmatched: 11.

The table lists this clonotype with many counts. One end of the junction varies from germline; a read error may be responsible. The V and J genes are TRBV7-6 and TRBJ1-1, with D maybe TRBD1 (6 bases). This CDR3 has 13 residues. The germline CDR1 and CDR2 sequences are SGHVS and FNYEAQ. This CDR3 is CASSPGQYTEAFF. CDR3 DNA sequence: TGCGCCAGCAGCCCAGGACAGTACACTGAAGCTTTCTTT. Full variable domain (outside the CDR3, taken from reference TRBV7-6 and TRBJ1-1): GAGVSQSPRYKVTKRGQDVALRCDPISGHVSLYWYRQALGQGPEFLTYFNYEAQQDKSGLPNDRFSAERPEGSISTLTIQRTEQRDSAMYRCASSPGQYTEAFFGQGTRLTVV.